The TCR beta chain under discussion was sequenced for a study of T-cell reconstitution after alpha-beta-depleted transplantation in children. For TCRbeta, the library was prepared with unique molecular identifiers. TCRdb reprocessed the PCR reads with MiXCR, giving one entry per CDR3 protein. The repertoire holds about 240,000 distinct CDR3 sequences, over 20% seen once, with about 2.5% in the top ten. Study-level results: From newly produced T cells came most of the T-cell counts and diversity one year after transplant. In some patients, recipient T cells and intrathymic progenitors surviving conditioning explained high day-60 diversity.

CDR3 length: 15 amino acids. Trimming took 2 bases from V and 3 from J; bases not matched to a gene: 4. This clonotype was recorded a few times. Its antigen is undetermined. The genes are TRBV12-3 or TRBV12-4 and TRBJ1-2; 9 bases fit TRBD1. This sequence originates from a girl aged 2 to 9 with Fanconi anemia, due to receive a stem cell transplant. The source material was PBMCs, sampled before TCRalphabeta/CD19-depleted stem cell transplant. The CDR3, as DNA: TGTGCCAGCAGTTTAAAAAGGACAGGGGACTATGGCTACACCTTC. Translated, it gives CASSLKRTGDYGYTF.